These 7 T cell receptor beta chains were all obtained from the same sample, sequenced in a study of cytomegalovirus exposure and HLA in healthy donors (dated 2017 in TCRdb). Library creation used the immunoSEQ multiplex PCR assay. For the multiplex PCR, a mixture combining 60 forward primers for TCR Vbeta segments and 13 reverse primers for TCR Jbeta segments was used. Drawn from immuneACCESS, this table holds only the in-frame rearrangements with V and J called that TCRdb kept. Clones are partly lost; checked studies trace under half to an unresolved V gene and leave the rest unexplained. In this sample the table shows around 200,000 clones, approximately 83% of which occur a single time. Clones ranked in the top ten supply approximately 10% of the sample. Sequencing used PBMCs. Receptor source: a woman aged 45-59 years in good health and CMV-seropositive.

The V gene is TRBV7-9, the J gene TRBJ2-7; 7 positions match TRBD1. The V segment lost 3 bases and the J segment 2 bases; nucleotides outside the gene matches: 1. Germline V gene data show CDR1 as SEHNR and CDR2 as FQNEAQ (reference sequence). The CDR3 runs to 13 residues. CDR3 in DNA: TGTGCCAGCAGCTTCGGACAGGCCTACGAGCAGTACTTC. It yields the protein CASSFGQAYEQYF.

The rearrangement uses TRBV30 and TRBJ2-3, with TRBD2 matching 9 bases. The CDR3 has 15 residues. After removal of 2 bases from V and 0 bases from J, the junction contained 3 bases not matched to a gene. Germline V gene sequence: CDR1 GTSNPN, CDR2 SVGIG (reference sequence). CDR3 loop: CAWSRLAASTDTQYF. In DNA form, the CDR3 reads TGTGCCTGGAGTAGACTAGCGGCAAGCACAGATACGCAGTATTTT. Full variable domain (remainder filled in from reference TRBV30 and TRBJ2-3): SQTIHQWPATLVQPVGSPLSLECTVEGTSNPNLYWYRQAAGRGLQLLFYSVGIGQISSEVPQNLSASRPQDRQFILSSKKLLLSDSGFYLCAWSRLAASTDTQYFGPGTRLTVL.

The genes are TRBV11-2 and TRBJ1-1, with unresolved D. The CDR3 is 12 residues long. The V end lost 5 bases, the J end lost 3 bases, and 7 bases lay between the germline ends. Germline V gene sequence: CDR1 SGHAT, CDR2 FQNNGV. The CDR3 protein is CASSGRDTEAFF. CDR3 sequence (DNA): TGTGCCAGCAGCGGGCGGGACACTGAAGCTTTCTTT.

This clone has only a few counts. The chain carries TRBV7-6 and TRBJ1-3, with a weak D call TRBD1 (5 bases). The CDR3 is 15 amino acids. V dropped 5 bases and J dropped 0 bases, with 11 bases sitting between them. Germline CDR1 reads SGHVS; CDR2 reads FNYEAQ. In nucleotides, the CDR3 is TGTGCCAGCAGCGCAGGGTTTTACTCTGGAAACACCATATATTTT. Translation gives CASSAGFYSGNTIYF. Full variable domain (outside the CDR3, taken from reference TRBV7-6 and TRBJ1-3): GAGVSQSPRYKVTKRGQDVALRCDPISGHVSLYWYRQALGQGPEFLTYFNYEAQQDKSGLPNDRFSAERPEGSISTLTIQRTEQRDSAMYRCASSAGFYSGNTIYFGEGSWLTVV.

This clone came up a few times. The CDR3 DNA sequence: TGTGCCAGCACCATAGCGGGGGTCACAGATACGCAGTATTTT. This encodes CASTIAGVTDTQYF. The chain combines TRBV28 with TRBJ2-3; 9 bases agree with TRBD2. Germline trimming cut 7 bases from V and 2 bases from J; bases unmatched to any gene: 4. CDR3 size: 14 residues. Germline lookup yields CDR1 MDHEN and CDR2 SYDVKM.

The chain uses TRBV7-2 and TRBJ2-1, with D uncertain. V was cut by 5 bases and J by 15 bases, with 17 bases left in between. CDR1 and CDR2 (germline): SGHTA, FQGNSA. CDR3 length: 12 residues. CDR3 residues: CASSPPSPMRFF. CDR3 sequence (DNA): TGTGCCAGCAGCCCCCCCTCCCCAATGCGGTTCTTC.

This clone was detected only a few times. The chain is built from TRBV4-1 and TRBJ1-1, with TRBD1 as a possible D gene (6 bases). The CDR3 has 15 amino acids. The germline gives CDR1 MGHRA, CDR2 YSYEKL. V was clipped by 7 bases and J by 2 bases, with 17 bases between them. For the CDR3, the DNA is TGCGCCAGCACCCGCGGGGGGCTTACAAACACTGAAGCTTTCTTT. This codes for CASTRGGLTNTEAFF.